Ten or more counts support the clone carrying this TCR beta chain. No antigen is known for it. The record originates from a study of regulatory T cells in long-lasting Graves disease. Background on the study: Antithyroid drugs had been given to newly diagnosed Graves' patients for under 3 months. Study-level findings and limits: Segments TRBV28, TRBJ1-2 and TRBJ2-5 showed preferential usage in persistent disease.

In germline, CDR1 is MNHNS, CDR2 SASEGT. Deletions cut 2 bases from V and 0 bases from J, with 15 bases between. This CDR3 region has 17 residues. According to the study, TCR beta libraries were built with iRepertoire HTBI primers and CDR3-region Arm-PCR. As originally analysed: Across samples, 60 or so TRBV and around 14 TRBJ segments were found. TCRdb used MiXCR to reprocess the multiplex PCR reads, holding one entry per CDR3 protein. The V and J calls and clone size come from TCRdb's table, not from the authors' own analysis. This table holds about 420,000 distinct CDR3 sequences, roughly 15% found once. The time point denotes: newly diagnosed GD, antithyroid drugs for less than 3 months. The TCR library was made from RNA extracted from PBMCs. Around 9.8 milliliters of peripheral blood were taken and placed in EDTA tubes. The same specimen was also included in a second study, on T cells in Graves' hyperthyroidism and ophthalmopathy.

The source was peripheral blood mononuclear cells (PBMCs), collected at new diagnosis, from a patient treated with antithyroid drugs. The gene calls are TRBV6-1 and TRBJ2-3, with a weak D call TRBD2 (5 bases). The clonotype was recovered from a young woman with Graves disease. The CDR3 DNA reads TGTGCCAGCAGTGAAAGTTTGGGCGGGCCCAGCACAGATACGCAGTATTTT. This gives the protein CASSESLGGPSTDTQYF.